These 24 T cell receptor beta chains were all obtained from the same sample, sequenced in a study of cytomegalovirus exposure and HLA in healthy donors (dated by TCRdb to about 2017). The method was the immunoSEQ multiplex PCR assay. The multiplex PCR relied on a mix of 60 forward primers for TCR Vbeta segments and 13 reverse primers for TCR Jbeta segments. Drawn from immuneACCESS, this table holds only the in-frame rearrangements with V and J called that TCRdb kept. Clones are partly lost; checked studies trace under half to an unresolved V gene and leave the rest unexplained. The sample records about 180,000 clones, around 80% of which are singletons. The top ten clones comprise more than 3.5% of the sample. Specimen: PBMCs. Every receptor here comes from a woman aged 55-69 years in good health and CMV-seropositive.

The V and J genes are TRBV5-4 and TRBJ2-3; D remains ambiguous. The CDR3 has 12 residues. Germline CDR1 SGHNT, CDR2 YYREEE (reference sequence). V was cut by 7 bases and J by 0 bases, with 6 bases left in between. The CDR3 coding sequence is TGTGCCAGCTCCCTTAGCACAGATACGCAGTATTTT. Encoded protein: CASSLSTDTQYF. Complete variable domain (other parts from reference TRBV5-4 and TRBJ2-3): ETGVTQSPTHLIKTRGQQVTLRCSSQSGHNTVSWYQQALGQGPQFIFQYYREEENGRGNFPPRFSGLQFPNYSSELNVNALELDDSALYLCASSLSTDTQYFGPGTRLTVL.

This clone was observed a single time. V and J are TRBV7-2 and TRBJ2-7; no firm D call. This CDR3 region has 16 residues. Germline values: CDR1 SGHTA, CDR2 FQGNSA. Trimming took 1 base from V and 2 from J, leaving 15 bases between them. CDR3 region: CASSLGLSGSPYEQYF. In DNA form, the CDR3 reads TGTGCCAGCAGCTTAGGACTTAGTGGCAGCCCCTACGAGCAGTACTTC.

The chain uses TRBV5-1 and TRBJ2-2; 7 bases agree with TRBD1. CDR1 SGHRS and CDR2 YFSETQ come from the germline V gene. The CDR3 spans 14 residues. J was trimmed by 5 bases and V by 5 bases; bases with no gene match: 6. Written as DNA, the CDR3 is TGCGCCAGCAGGGTTGGGACAGCGACCGGGGAGCTGTTTTTT. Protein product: CASRVGTATGELFF.

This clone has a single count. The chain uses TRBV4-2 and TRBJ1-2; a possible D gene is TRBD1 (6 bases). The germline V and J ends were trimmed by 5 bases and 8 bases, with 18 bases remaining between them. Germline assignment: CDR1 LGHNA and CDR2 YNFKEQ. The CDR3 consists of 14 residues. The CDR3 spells CASSYQGYSGGYTF. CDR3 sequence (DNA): TGTGCCAGCAGCTATCAGGGGTATTCGGGAGGCTACACCTTC.

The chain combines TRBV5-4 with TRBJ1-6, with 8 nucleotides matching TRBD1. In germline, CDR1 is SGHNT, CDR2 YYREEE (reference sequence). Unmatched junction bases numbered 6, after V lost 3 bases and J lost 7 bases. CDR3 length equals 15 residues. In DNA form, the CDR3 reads TGTGCCAGCAGCTCAAGAACAGGGGGGAATTCACCCCTCCACTTT. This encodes CASSSRTGGNSPLHF.

The CDR3 spells CASREGAGETQYF. The CDR3 DNA sequence: TGTGCCAGTAGGGAGGGGGCGGGGGAGACCCAGTACTTC. The genes are TRBV19 and TRBJ2-5; tentative D call: TRBD1 (7 bases). The CDR3 is 13 amino acids. Trimming stripped 6 bases from V and 5 bases from J, with 13 bases between. Germline assignment: CDR1 LNHDA and CDR2 SQIVND (reference sequence).

The CDR3 DNA is TGCAGCGTTTCGGACAGGGGCTATCTCTACGAGCAGTACTTC. Protein sequence: CSVSDRGYLYEQYF. The chain links TRBV29-1 to TRBJ2-7; 9 bases are a match to TRBD1. The germline V gene encodes CDR1 SQVTM and CDR2 ANQGSEA. The CDR3 sequence is 14 residues long. Unmatched junction bases numbered 8, after V lost 5 bases and J lost 3 bases.

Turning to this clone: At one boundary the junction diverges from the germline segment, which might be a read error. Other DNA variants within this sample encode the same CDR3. As DNA, the CDR3 is TGTGCCAGCAGTGTCCAGGGGGGAGGTGAAGCCTTCTTT. This gives the protein CASSVQGGGEAFF. The chain uses TRBV6-4 and TRBJ1-1; 7 bases are shared with TRBD1. There are 13 residues in the CDR3. The germline V gene encodes CDR1 MRHNA and CDR2 SNTAGT.

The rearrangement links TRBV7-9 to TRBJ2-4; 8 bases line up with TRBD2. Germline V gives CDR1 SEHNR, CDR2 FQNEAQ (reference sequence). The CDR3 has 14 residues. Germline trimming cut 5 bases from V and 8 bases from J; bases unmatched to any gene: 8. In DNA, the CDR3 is TGTGCCAGCAGCCAAATAAGCGGGAGAGACATTCAGTACTTC. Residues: CASSQISGRDIQYF.

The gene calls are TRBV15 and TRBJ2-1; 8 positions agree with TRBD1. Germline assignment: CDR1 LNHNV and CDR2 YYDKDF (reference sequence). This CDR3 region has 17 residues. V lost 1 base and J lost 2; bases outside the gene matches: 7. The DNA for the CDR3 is TGTGCCACCAGCAGAGGTGCCCAGGGGGCAACCTACAATGAGCAGTTCTTC. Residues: CATSRGAQGATYNEQFF. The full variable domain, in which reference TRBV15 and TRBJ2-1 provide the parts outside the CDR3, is DAMVIQNPRYQVTQFGKPVTLSCSQTLNHNVMYWYQQKSSQAPKLLFHYYDKDFNNEADTPDNFQSRRPNTSFCFLDIRSPGLGDTAMYLCATSRGAQGATYNEQFFGPGTRLTVL.

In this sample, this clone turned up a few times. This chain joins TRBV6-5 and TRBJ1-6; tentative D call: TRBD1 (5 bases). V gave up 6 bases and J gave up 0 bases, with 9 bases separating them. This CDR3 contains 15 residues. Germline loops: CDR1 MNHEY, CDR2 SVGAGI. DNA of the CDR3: TGTGCCAGCAGCCGGGGGAGCTCCTATAATTCACCCCTCCACTTT. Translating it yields CASSRGSSYNSPLHF.

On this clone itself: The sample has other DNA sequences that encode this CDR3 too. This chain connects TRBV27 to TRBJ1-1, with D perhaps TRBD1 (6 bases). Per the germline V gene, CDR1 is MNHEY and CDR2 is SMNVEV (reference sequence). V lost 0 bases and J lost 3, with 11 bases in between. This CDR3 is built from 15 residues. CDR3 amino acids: CASSLSTTGDTEAFF. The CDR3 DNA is TGTGCCAGCAGTTTATCTACGACAGGAGACACTGAAGCTTTCTTT.

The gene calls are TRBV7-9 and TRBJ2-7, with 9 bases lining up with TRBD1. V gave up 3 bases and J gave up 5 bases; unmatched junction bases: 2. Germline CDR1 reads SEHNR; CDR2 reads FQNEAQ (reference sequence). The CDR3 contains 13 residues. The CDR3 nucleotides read TGTGCCAGCAGCTTCGGGACAGGGAACGAGCAGTACTTC. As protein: CASSFGTGNEQYF.

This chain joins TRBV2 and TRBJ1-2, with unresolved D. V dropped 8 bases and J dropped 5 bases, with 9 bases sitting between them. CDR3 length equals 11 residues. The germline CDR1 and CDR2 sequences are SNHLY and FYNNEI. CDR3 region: CASSGDYGYTF. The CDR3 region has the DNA TGTGCCAGCTCAGGTGATTATGGCTACACCTTC. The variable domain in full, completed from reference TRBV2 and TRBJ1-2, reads EPEVTQTPSHQVTQMGQEVILRCVPISNHLYFYWYRQILGQKVEFLVSFYNNEISEKSEIFDDQFSVERPDGSNFTLKIRSTKLEDSAMYFCASSGDYGYTFGSGTRLTVV.

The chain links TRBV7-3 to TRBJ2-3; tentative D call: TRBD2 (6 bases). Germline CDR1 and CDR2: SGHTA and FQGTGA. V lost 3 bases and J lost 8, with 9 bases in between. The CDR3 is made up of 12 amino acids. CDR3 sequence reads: CASSFPGGTQYF. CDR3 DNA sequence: TGTGCCAGCAGCTTCCCCGGGGGTACGCAGTATTTT.

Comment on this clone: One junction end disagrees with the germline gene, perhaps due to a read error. The CDR3 bases are TGTGCTAGCAGCCTGGCCCCGGACAGGGGATCCTACAATGAGCAGTTCTTC. It codes for CASSLAPDRGSYNEQFF. The chain combines TRBV7-7 with TRBJ2-1, with TRBD1 matching over 9 bases. The germline gives CDR1 SSHAT, CDR2 FNYEAQ (reference sequence). CDR3 length equals 17 residues.

The CDR3 DNA follows: TGTGCCAGCAGCTTAGGGGGCGACACCTACGAGCAGTACTTC. Translating gives CASSLGGDTYEQYF. The chain joins TRBV7-9 to TRBJ2-7, with D possibly being TRBD1 (5 bases). Per the germline V gene, CDR1 is SEHNR and CDR2 is FQNEAQ (reference sequence). Trimming cost V 1 base and J 2 bases, with 9 bases left between them. CDR3 length equals 14 residues.

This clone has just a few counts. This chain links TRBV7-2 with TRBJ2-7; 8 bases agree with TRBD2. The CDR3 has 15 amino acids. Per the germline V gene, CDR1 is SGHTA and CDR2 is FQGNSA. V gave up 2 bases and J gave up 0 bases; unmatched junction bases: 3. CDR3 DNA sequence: TGTGCCAGCAGCTTAAGGCGGGGGGCCTCCTACGAGCAGTACTTC. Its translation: CASSLRRGASYEQYF.

DNA of the CDR3: TGTGCCAGCAGCCTGAGTGGTGGGGAGTCAGGTGCCAAAAACATTCAGTACTTC. Translating gives CASSLSGGESGAKNIQYF. The chain uses TRBV4-2 and TRBJ2-4; tentative D call: TRBD2 (5 bases). This CDR3 region has 18 residues. Trimming shortened V by 4 bases and J by 1 base, and 20 bases separated the two germline ends. CDR1 and CDR2 from the germline V gene are LGHNA and YNFKEQ.

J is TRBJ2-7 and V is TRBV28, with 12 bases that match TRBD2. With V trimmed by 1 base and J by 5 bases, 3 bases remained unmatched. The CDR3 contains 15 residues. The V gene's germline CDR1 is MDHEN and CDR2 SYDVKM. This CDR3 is CASSLSTSGSNEQYF. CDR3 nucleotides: TGTGCCAGCAGTTTATCGACTAGCGGGAGTAACGAGCAGTACTTC.

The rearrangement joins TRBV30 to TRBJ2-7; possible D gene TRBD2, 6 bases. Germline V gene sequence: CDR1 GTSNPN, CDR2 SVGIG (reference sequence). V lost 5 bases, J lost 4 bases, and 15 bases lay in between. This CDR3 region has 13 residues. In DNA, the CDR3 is TGTGCCTGGGAATCCGGGAGTCGGTACGAGCAGTACTTC. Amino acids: CAWESGSRYEQYF.

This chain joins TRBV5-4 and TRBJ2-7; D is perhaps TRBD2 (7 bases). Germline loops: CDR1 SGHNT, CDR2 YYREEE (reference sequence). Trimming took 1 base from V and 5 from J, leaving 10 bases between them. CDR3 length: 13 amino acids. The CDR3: CASSLRGGNEQYF. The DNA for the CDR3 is TGTGCCAGCAGCTTGAGGGGGGGCAACGAGCAGTACTTC.

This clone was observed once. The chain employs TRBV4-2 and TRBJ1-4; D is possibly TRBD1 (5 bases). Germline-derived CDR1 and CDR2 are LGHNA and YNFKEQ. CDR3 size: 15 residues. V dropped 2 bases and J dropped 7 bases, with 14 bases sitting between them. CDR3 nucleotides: TGTGCCAGCAGCCAAATGGGCCTAGGGGCTGAAAAACTGTTTTTT. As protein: CASSQMGLGAEKLFF.

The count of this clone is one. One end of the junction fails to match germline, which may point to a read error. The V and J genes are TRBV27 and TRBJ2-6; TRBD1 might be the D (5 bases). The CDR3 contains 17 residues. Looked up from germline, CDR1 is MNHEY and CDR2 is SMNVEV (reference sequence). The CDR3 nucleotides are TGTGCCAGCAGTTTAAACCGAGGTAATGGTGGGGCCAACGGCCTGACTTTC. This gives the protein CASSLNRGNGGANGLTF.